This entry describes one T cell receptor (beta chain). This record comes from a study of blood T cell repertoires in COVID-19. For the study at large: Donors in the United States, Italy and Spain gave samples during acute or convalescent COVID-19.

Trimming took off 6 bases at V and 4 bases at J, with 15 bases between the two ends. CDR3 length equals 14 residues. Germline assignment: CDR1 MDHEN and CDR2 SYDVKM. Sequencing was performed with immunoSEQ multiplex PCR; in TCRdb, only in-frame clones are kept and a portion is missing. Of roughly 280,000 clones listed, roughly 91% were seen once; the top ten hold roughly 1.9%. Sequenced input: PBMCs or T cells enriched from blood (not recorded which). The chain employs TRBV28 and TRBJ1-2, with a weak D call TRBD1 (6 bases). The receptor was derived from a woman aged 60-75 years who had recovered from COVID-19. The DNA for the CDR3 is TGTGCCAGCAGGACAGGATTAGGGGGCTATGGCTACACCTTC. Translated: CASRTGLGGYGYTF.